Below, 30 T cell receptor beta chains from the same sample are listed, as sequenced in a study of blood T cell repertoires in COVID-19. Sequencing was performed with immunoSEQ multiplex PCR; in TCRdb, only in-frame clones are kept and a portion is missing. The table shows about 220,000 clones, with roughly 80% occurring only once. The sample comprised peripheral blood. The receptors were sampled from a woman aged 40 to 50 with active or convalescent COVID-19.

This chain uses TRBV30 with TRBJ2-2, with 10 bases aligning to TRBD1. Germline assignment: CDR1 GTSNPN and CDR2 SVGIG (reference sequence). The CDR3 totals 14 residues. J was trimmed by 5 bases and V by 7 bases; bases with no gene match: 7. CDR3 region: CASPGQGTTGELFF. The CDR3 nucleotides are TGTGCCTCACCGGGACAGGGGACAACCGGGGAGCTGTTTTTT.

This chain joins TRBV10-3 and TRBJ2-5; D may be TRBD2 (6 bases). CDR3 length equals 14 residues. From germline, CDR1 is ENHRY and CDR2 SYGVKD. Between the trimmed V and J ends, which lost 3 bases and 5 bases, there was a span of 13 bases. Written as DNA, the CDR3 is TGTGCCATCAGTGAACGACTAGATTGGGAGACCCAGTACTTC. It is translated as CAISERLDWETQYF.

The table lists this clone with many counts. V usage is TRBV2 and J usage is TRBJ2-2; a possible D gene is TRBD2 (6 bases). The CDR3 covers 13 residues. Germline V lookup: CDR1 SNHLY, CDR2 FYNNEI. Trimming stripped 2 bases from V and 6 bases from J, with 7 bases between. DNA for the CDR3: TGTGCCAGCAGTGAATGGGGGGCCGGGGAGCTGTTTTTT. Its translation: CASSEWGAGELFF. Full variable domain (missing parts from reference TRBV2 and TRBJ2-2): EPEVTQTPSHQVTQMGQEVILRCVPISNHLYFYWYRQILGQKVEFLVSFYNNEISEKSEIFDDQFSVERPDGSNFTLKIRSTKLEDSAMYFCASSEWGAGELFFGEGSRLTVL.

The gene calls are TRBV3-1 (or the pseudogene TRBV3-2) and TRBJ1-3; 10 nucleotides align to TRBD1. The CDR3 sequence is 18 residues long. Germline V gives CDR1 LGHDT, CDR2 YNNKEL (reference sequence). V shed 3 bases, J shed 4 bases, and the junction held 12 bases outside the gene matches. CDR3 nucleotide sequence: TGTGCCAGCAGCCAGGCTCCAGTAGGGACAGGGGTCGGAAACACCATATATTTT. It translates to CASSQAPVGTGVGNTIYF.

The genes are TRBV9 and TRBJ2-7; possibly TRBD1 for D (6 bases). This CDR3 comprises 16 residues. CDR1 and CDR2 from the germline V gene are SGDLS and YYNGEE. The V gene lost 0 bases and the J gene lost 2 bases, with 15 bases spanning the gap. Here the CDR3 reads CASSVGVGAGAYEQYF. CDR3 sequence (DNA): TGTGCCAGCAGCGTAGGGGTGGGGGCAGGGGCCTACGAGCAGTACTTC.

The CDR3 loop reads CASSLSVGIYGYTF. CDR3 in DNA: TGTGCCAGCAGTTTATCGGTCGGGATCTATGGCTACACCTTC. The chain recombines TRBV27 with TRBJ1-2; D is unresolved. V shed 0 bases and J shed 4 bases, with 9 bases lying between them. Germline V gene sequence: CDR1 MNHEY, CDR2 SMNVEV (reference sequence). The CDR3 totals 14 residues.

The chain recombines TRBV5-1 with TRBJ2-7; D perhaps matches TRBD1 (6 bases). Germline assignment: CDR1 SGHRS and CDR2 YFSETQ. CDR3 size: 17 residues. V was pared by 4 bases and J by 4 bases, with 24 bases between. The CDR3 here is CASSPTVPGHRMYEQYF. DNA of the CDR3: TGCGCCAGCAGCCCGACCGTTCCGGGACATCGCATGTACGAGCAGTACTTC.

The chain links TRBV7-9 to TRBJ1-1; the match to TRBD1 covers 7 bases. Germline values: CDR1 SEHNR, CDR2 FQNEAQ (reference sequence). The CDR3 covers 14 residues. Trimming at V came to 0 bases and at J to 10 bases, leaving 8 bases not matched to a gene. The CDR3: CASSLAESRGRAFF. CDR3 nucleotides: TGTGCCAGCAGCTTAGCGGAATCAAGGGGGCGAGCTTTCTTT. Using reference TRBV7-9 and TRBJ1-1 for the parts outside the CDR3, the full variable domain is DTGVSQNPRHKITKRGQNVTFRCDPISEHNRLYWYRQTLGQGPEFLTYFQNEAQLEKSRLLSDRFSAERPKGSFSTLEIQRTEQGDSAMYLCASSLAESRGRAFFGQGTRLTVV.

This chain uses TRBV28 with TRBJ1-2; 7 bases line up with TRBD1. The germline V gene encodes CDR1 MDHEN and CDR2 SYDVKM. The CDR3 spans 14 residues. J lost 7 bases, V lost 5 bases, and 10 bases had no gene match. The CDR3: CASSIAGTVGGYTF. The CDR3 nucleotides read TGTGCCAGCAGTATAGCCGGGACAGTTGGTGGCTACACCTTC.

V and J are TRBV5-4 and TRBJ1-6; a possible D gene is TRBD1 (6 bases). The CDR3 loop spans 15 amino acids. Germline V gene data show CDR1 as SGHNT and CDR2 as YYREEE (reference sequence). Deletions cut 4 bases from V and 10 bases from J, with 18 bases between. The CDR3 sequence is CASSPGSGVGSPLHF. Here the CDR3 DNA reads TGTGCCAGCAGCCCTGGATCAGGGGTAGGGTCACCCCTCCACTTT.

The rearrangement uses TRBV29-1 and TRBJ1-4; D possibly corresponds to TRBD1 (6 bases). V gave up 5 bases and J gave up 7 bases, with 14 bases separating them. CDR1 and CDR2 (germline): SQVTM, ANQGSEA. The CDR3 spans 13 residues. For the CDR3, the DNA is TGCAGCGTTCGGGTAGGGGGTGGTGAAAAACTGTTTTTT. Residues: CSVRVGGGEKLFF.

J is TRBJ2-5 and V is TRBV9, with D possibly TRBD1 on 5 matching bases. CDR3 length: 13 residues. V lost 2 bases and J 2 bases, leaving 7 bases between the germline ends. CDR1 and CDR2 (germline): SGDLS, YYNGEE. The CDR3 is CASSVQGQETQYF. In DNA form, the CDR3 reads TGTGCCAGCAGCGTGCAGGGACAAGAGACCCAGTACTTC.

The rearrangement links TRBV30 to TRBJ1-2; D may be TRBD1 (6 bases). Germline loops: CDR1 GTSNPN, CDR2 SVGIG (reference sequence). Trimming took off 5 bases at V and 2 bases at J, with 12 bases between the two ends. This CDR3 comprises 13 residues. CDR3 sequence: CAWGTGQNYGYTF. Written as DNA, the CDR3 is TGTGCCTGGGGGACCGGACAGAACTATGGCTACACCTTC. Full variable domain (missing parts from reference TRBV30 and TRBJ1-2): SQTIHQWPATLVQPVGSPLSLECTVEGTSNPNLYWYRQAAGRGLQLLFYSVGIGQISSEVPQNLSASRPQDRQFILSSKKLLLSDSGFYLCAWGTGQNYGYTFGSGTRLTVV.

The chain joins TRBV27 to TRBJ1-2; 11 bases agree with TRBD1. The CDR3 covers 17 residues. In germline, CDR1 is MNHEY, CDR2 SMNVEV (reference sequence). The V and J ends lost 6 bases and 4 bases, in that order; junction bases with no gene match: 13. This CDR3 is CASRGSADRGRGYGYTF. In DNA, the CDR3 is TGTGCCAGCAGAGGCAGTGCGGACAGGGGGCGCGGCTATGGCTACACCTTC.

The chain couples TRBV5-1 to TRBJ2-1; 7 bases line up with TRBD1. Germline loops: CDR1 SGHRS, CDR2 YFSETQ. With V trimmed by 2 bases and J by 1 base, 6 bases remained unmatched. CDR3 length: 16 residues. CDR3 sequence reads: CASSFGDSGSYNEQFF. CDR3 DNA: TGCGCCAGCAGCTTTGGGGACAGTGGGTCCTACAATGAGCAGTTCTTC.

The CDR3 DNA reads as TGTGCCAGCAGCTTACAAGGGACAGGGAATTCCGGGGAGCTGTTTTTT. Its protein product is CASSLQGTGNSGELFF. The chain links TRBV7-9 to TRBJ2-2; 9 nucleotides line up with TRBD1. Germline loops: CDR1 SEHNR, CDR2 FQNEAQ (reference sequence). With 2 bases clipped from V and 6 bases from J, the junction kept 7 bases outside the gene matches. The CDR3 sequence is 16 residues long. The full variable domain, with the rest looked up from reference TRBV7-9 and TRBJ2-2, is DTGVSQNPRHKITKRGQNVTFRCDPISEHNRLYWYRQTLGQGPEFLTYFQNEAQLEKSRLLSDRFSAERPKGSFSTLEIQRTEQGDSAMYLCASSLQGTGNSGELFFGEGSRLTVL.

The rearrangement joins TRBV19 to TRBJ1-5; D may be TRBD1 (6 bases). V lost 4 bases and J 10 bases, leaving 20 bases between the germline ends. This CDR3 is 15 amino acids long. The germline V gene has CDR1 LNHDA and CDR2 SQIVND (reference sequence). DNA for the CDR3: TGTGCCAGTAGTAACAGGGAATATAGGGATCGACCCCAGCATTTT. Residues: CASSNREYRDRPQHF.

V is TRBV28 and J is TRBJ2-2; no clear D gene. CDR3 length equals 14 residues. The V gene's germline CDR1 is MDHEN and CDR2 SYDVKM. The V end was cut by 4 bases, the J end by 1 base, with 7 bases between. The CDR3 loop is CASSSPLNTGELFF. DNA of the CDR3: TGTGCCAGCAGTTCCCCCTTGAACACCGGGGAGCTGTTTTTT.

This chain uses TRBV2 with TRBJ2-3, with 7 bases lining up with TRBD1. The germline CDR1 and CDR2 sequences are SNHLY and FYNNEI. The CDR3 loop spans 14 amino acids. With 5 bases clipped from V and 0 bases from J, the junction kept 2 bases outside the gene matches. DNA of the CDR3: TGTGCCAGCAGTCGACAGGGAAGCACAGATACGCAGTATTTT. Translated: CASSRQGSTDTQYF.

This clone was counted ten times or more. The genes are TRBV10-1 and TRBJ2-3; D not resolved. CDR1 and CDR2 from the germline V gene are WNHNN and SYGVQD (reference sequence). Trimming stripped 4 bases from V and 2 bases from J, with 10 bases between. The CDR3 consists of 14 residues. This chain's CDR3 is CASSARYFTDTQYF. CDR3 coding DNA: TGCGCCAGCAGTGCCCGCTACTTCACAGATACGCAGTATTTT.

The chain joins TRBV2 to TRBJ2-5, with TRBD2 matching over 7 bases. With 3 bases clipped from V and 6 bases from J, the junction kept 13 bases outside the gene matches. The CDR3 runs 16 residues. Germline V gene data show CDR1 as SNHLY and CDR2 as FYNNEI. The CDR3 coding sequence is TGTGCCAGCAGTGATCTTTGGCGGGAGAATGTAAAGACCCAGTACTTC. Its translation is CASSDLWRENVKTQYF.

The rearrangement links TRBV5-4 to TRBJ2-3; 12 bases are shared with TRBD2. This CDR3 is 16 amino acids long. Germline V gene sequence: CDR1 SGHNT, CDR2 YYREEE (reference sequence). Germline trimming cut 4 bases from V and 2 bases from J; bases unmatched to any gene: 5. CDR3 coding DNA: TGTGCCAGCAGCCTCCTAGCGGGGGGGCCCACAGATACGCAGTATTTT. Its protein is CASSLLAGGPTDTQYF.

The chain is built from TRBV7-3 and TRBJ1-1; 8 nucleotides match TRBD1. The CDR3 length is 14 residues. In germline, CDR1 is SGHTA, CDR2 FQGTGA. With V trimmed by 2 bases and J by 11 bases, 10 bases remained unmatched. This chain's CDR3 is CASSLEGQVEGAFF. In DNA form, the CDR3 reads TGTGCCAGCAGCTTAGAGGGACAGGTTGAGGGGGCTTTCTTT. Using reference TRBV7-3 and TRBJ1-1 for the parts outside the CDR3, the full variable domain is GAGVSQTPSNKVTEKGKYVELRCDPISGHTALYWYRQSLGQGPEFLIYFQGTGAADDSGLPNDRFFAVRPEGSVSTLKIQRTERGDSAVYLCASSLEGQVEGAFFGQGTRLTVV.

J is TRBJ1-1 and V is TRBV20-1; 7 nucleotides agree with TRBD1. The CDR3 is 11 residues long. The germline V gene encodes CDR1 DFQATT and CDR2 SNEGSKA (reference sequence). V was clipped by 5 bases and J by 6 bases; unmatched bases: 3. Here the CDR3 DNA reads TGCAGTGCTCCCGACAGGGCTGAAGCTTTCTTT. This encodes CSAPDRAEAFF.

The genes are TRBV7-9 and TRBJ1-1; TRBD1 matches 9 bases. V was clipped by 5 bases and J by 3 bases; unmatched bases: 10. CDR1 and CDR2 from the germline V gene are SEHNR and FQNEAQ (reference sequence). The CDR3 length is 16 residues. CDR3 protein: CASSVNRGLADTEAFF. In DNA form, the CDR3 reads TGTGCCAGCAGCGTAAACAGGGGGCTTGCGGACACTGAAGCTTTCTTT. Based on the CDR3 plus reference TRBV7-9 and TRBJ1-1, the full variable domain is DTGVSQNPRHKITKRGQNVTFRCDPISEHNRLYWYRQTLGQGPEFLTYFQNEAQLEKSRLLSDRFSAERPKGSFSTLEIQRTEQGDSAMYLCASSVNRGLADTEAFFGQGTRLTVV.

The J gene is TRBJ1-6, the V gene TRBV18; TRBD1 matches 10 bases. Germline loops: CDR1 KGHSH, CDR2 LQKENI. This CDR3 contains 15 residues. V lost 3 bases and J lost 11; bases outside the gene matches: 7. The DNA of the CDR3 is TGTGCCAGCTCACCTTCGGGACAGGGGACAGCACCCCTCCACTTT. It specifies CASSPSGQGTAPLHF.

V gene TRBV5-1 combines with J gene TRBJ2-7; TRBD1 aligns across 7 bases. The V segment lost 1 base and the J segment 2 bases; nucleotides outside the gene matches: 6. The germline V gene has CDR1 SGHRS and CDR2 YFSETQ. The CDR3 is 15 amino acids. CDR3 sequence reads: CASSLRTGNTYEQYF. In nucleotides, the CDR3 is TGCGCCAGCAGCTTGCGGACAGGCAATACCTACGAGCAGTACTTC.

This clone was recorded once. CDR3 coding DNA: TGTGCCATCAGTGACCCGGTAACTAACTATGGCTACACCTTC. Its protein is CAISDPVTNYGYTF. This chain links TRBV10-3 with TRBJ1-2; D is unresolved. This CDR3 has 14 residues. Trimming removed 3 bases at V and 0 bases at J, with 8 bases between. CDR1 is ENHRY, CDR2 SYGVKD, per germline.

The rearrangement joins TRBV6-2 or TRBV6-3 to TRBJ2-5; TRBD2 agrees at 11 bases. This CDR3 has 16 residues. V was clipped by 1 base and J by 5 bases; unmatched bases: 6. The germline V gene encodes CDR1 MNHEY and CDR2 SVGEGT. Here the CDR3 DNA reads TGTGCCAGCAGTTACTGGGGGACTAGCGGCCAGGAGACCCAGTACTTC. Amino acids: CASSYWGTSGQETQYF.

The chain joins TRBV12-3 or TRBV12-4 to TRBJ1-1; D remains unclear. V was pared by 6 bases and J by 1 base, with 6 bases between. This CDR3 is 12 amino acids long. CDR3 sequence reads: CASRGGNTEAFF. DNA of the CDR3: TGTGCCAGCAGGGGAGGGAACACTGAAGCTTTCTTT.